Shown below are 2 T cell receptor beta chains from a single sample sequenced in a study of shared clonotypes between healthy human individuals. Only in-frame clones appear in the TCRdb table, and some are missing; sequencing was by immunoSEQ multiplex PCR. Of 2,500,000 or so clones detected, 80% to 95% appear once; the ten largest clones hold roughly 0.34%. Sequencing was performed on naive CD4+ T cells from PBMCs. Sample subset: CD45RA+ positively selected. The receptors derive from a man between 18 and 35 years old in good health. Some clones in this sample may be carry-over from other donors' samples.

The J gene is TRBJ2-2, the V gene TRBV18; TRBD2 matches 9 bases. V was clipped by 4 bases and J by 5 bases; unmatched bases: 5. Per germline, CDR1 KGHSH and CDR2 LQKENI. This CDR3 is built from 15 residues. CDR3 nucleotides: TGTGCCAGCTCACTAGCGGGAGTTAATACCGGGGAGCTGTTTTTT. This gives the protein CASSLAGVNTGELFF.

V usage is TRBV12-2 and J usage is TRBJ2-7; the DNA was not compared with TRBD1, the D call given in the table. TRBV12-2 is listed as a pseudogene. This CDR3 region has 17 residues. The CDR3, as DNA: TGTGCAAGTCGCTTAGCCCCTCCCCGGACAGGGGCCTACGAGCAGTACTTC. As protein: CASRLAPPRTGAYEQYF.